Listed below are T cell receptor beta chains from one sample, sequenced in a study of shared T cell receptors in the human thymus. Produced via immunoSEQ multiplex PCR; TCRdb's table is partial and in-frame only. The sample records some 700,000 clones, roughly 88% being singletons. The same data also went into a second study, on human thymus T cells.

What was sequenced was thymocytes. These receptors originate from a girl less than two years old with a congenital heart defect. CDR3s include the opening cysteine and the closing phenylalanine or tryptophan. The D gene is left open where the match is weak. A clone size is listed for some rows: how often the clone was seen (once, few, many), or a class if it is expanded.

j_gene | v_gene | d_gene | abundance | CDR3nt | CDR3aa
TRBJ2-1 | TRBV4-1 | TRBD2 | once | TGCGCCAGCAGCCCATCCGGACTAGCGGGGGGGAAGAACCCCTACAATGAGCAGTTCTTC | CASSPSGLAGGKNPYNEQFF
TRBJ1-5 | TRBV7-8 | TRBD1 | - | TGTGCCAGCAGCCCCAGGGGGCCCCTGACAGGCACCCAGCCCCAGCATTTT | CASSPRGPLTGTQPQHF
TRBJ1-5 | TRBV6-1 | - | - | TGTGCCAGCAGTGAAATTTCGATTGGAGGGGACAGCAATCAGCCCCAGCATTTT | CASSEISIGGDSNQPQHF
TRBJ1-5 | TRBV19 | - | - | TGTGCCAGTAGTCAGTTGCTCAAAAGAAATCAGCCCCAGCATTTT | CASSQLLKRNQPQHF
TRBJ1-1 | TRBV14 | - | - | TGTGCCAGCAGCCCAGACGAACAGGGGAACACTGAAGCTTTCTTT | CASSPDEQGNTEAFF
TRBJ1-3 | TRBV14 | TRBD1 | - | TGTGCCAGCAGCCACCGGACAGGGGCGCACTCTGGAAACACCATATATTTT | CASSHRTGAHSGNTIYF
TRBJ1-1 | TRBV28 | - | - | TGTGCCAGCAGTTTGGAGGACAGAAAGGCAGCCCCCGAAGCTTTCTTT | CASSLEDRKAAPEAFF
TRBJ2-5 | TRBV15 | TRBD2 | - | TGTGCCACCAGCACGCGCAGACGAGGAGCGGGGGGAGAGACCCAGTACTTC | CATSTRRRGAGGETQYF
TRBJ2-1 | TRBV5-1 | TRBD1 | - | TGCGCCAGCAGCTTGGCTACAGGGGGCTGGCTAGCGATCAACCTACACAATGAGCAGTTCTTC | CASSLATGGWLAINLHNEQFF
TRBJ1-1 | TRBV15 | - | - | TGTGCCACCAGCAGAGGGCGGCCCCCCTCGGGGACTGAAGCTTTCTTT | CATSRGRPPSGTEAFF
TRBJ1-1 | TRBV28 | TRBD1 | - | TGTGCCAGCAGTAGGAACAAGACAGGGACGTGGAACACTGAAGCTTTCTTT | CASSRNKTGTWNTEAFF
TRBJ1-6 | TRBV19 | - | - | TGTGCCAGTAATGGAAGTGTGGACTATAATTCCCCCCTCCACTTT | CASNGSVDYNSPLHF
TRBJ1-1 | TRBV7-8 | TRBD1 | - | TGTGCCAGCAGTCTGGGGACAGATTACACTGAAGCTTTCTTT | CASSLGTDYTEAFF
TRBJ1-5 | TRBV7-9 | TRBD1 | - | TGTGCCAGCAGCTGGACAGGGGGTACCCTGCATAGCAATCAGCCCCAGCATTTT | CASSWTGGTLHSNQPQHF
TRBJ1-1 | TRBV9 | - | - | TGTGCCAGCAGCCCTCGACAGGTGAACACTGAAGCTTTCTTT | CASSPRQVNTEAFF
TRBJ2-6 | TRBV27 | - | once | TGTGCCAGCAGTTTATCGAGGCCTCACTCTGGGGCCAACGTCCTGACTTTC | CASSLSRPHSGANVLTF
TRBJ2-5 | TRBV7-6 | TRBD2 | - | TGTGCCAGCAGCTTACCCCGGACTAGCGGGGGGACAAAAGAGACCCAGTACTTC | CASSLPRTSGGTKETQYF
TRBJ1-3 | TRBV2 | TRBD1 | - | TGTGCCAGCAGTGAAGTCAGGGGGGTAAACACCATATATTTT | CASSEVRGVNTIYF
TRBJ1-2 | TRBV6-1 | TRBD1 | - | TGTGCCAGCAGTGAAGCGGGGGACAGGGAGAACTATGGCTACACCTTC | CASSEAGDRENYGYTF
TRBJ1-1 | TRBV4-2 | TRBD1 | - | TGTGCCAGCAGCCAAGATAGCCTGACAGGGGAGAGATGTACTGAAGCTTTCTTT | CASSQDSLTGERCTEAFF
TRBJ1-2 | TRBV10-3 | - | - | TGTGCCATCAGTGAGGGGGCGGGAGCCTATGGCTACACCTTC | CAISEGAGAYGYTF
TRBJ2-7 | TRBV6-6 | TRBD1 | few | TGTGCCAGCACCACAGGGGGCACCCCCTCCTACGAGCAGTACTTC | CASTTGGTPSYEQYF
TRBJ2-1 | TRBV4-3 | - | - | TGCGCCAGCAGCCAAGATGAGGGCGGGTCCCCCTACAATGAGCAGTTCTTC | CASSQDEGGSPYNEQFF
TRBJ1-1 | TRBV7-8 | TRBD1 | - | TGTGCCAGCAGCCCAGCAGGGACAGGGGAGTCAATGAACACTGAAGCTTTCTTT | CASSPAGTGESMNTEAFF
TRBJ2-1 | TRBV18 | TRBD1 | - | TGTGCCAGCTCACGACACGGTTCGAGGACAGGGAGATACAATGAGCAGTTCTTC | CASSRHGSRTGRYNEQFF
TRBJ2-3 | TRBV7-6 | - | once | TGTGCCAGCAGCCCACGCTCGGGAAACGATTTTGCGGGCAGCACAGATACGCAGTATTTT | CASSPRSGNDFAGSTDTQYF
TRBJ1-1 | TRBV28 | - | - | TGTGCCAGCAGTTTACTCAGGGAGGGCACTGAAGCTTTCTTT | CASSLLREGTEAFF
TRBJ2-7 | TRBV14 | TRBD1 | - | TGTGCCAGCAGCCAGCCGCAGGGGGCGCTGACTGAGCAGTACTTC | CASSQPQGALTEQYF
TRBJ2-1 | TRBV20-1 | - | - | TGCAGTGCTAACGGGATGAGGCAGTTCTTC | CSANGMRQFF
TRBJ2-1 | TRBV20-1 | - | - | TGCAGTGCTAGAGATCGGAATGAGCAGTTCTTC | CSARDRNEQFF
TRBJ2-3 | TRBV6-1 | - | - | TGTGCCAGCAGTGAATCTGTTCCCGGGGGACTTAGCACAGATACGCAGTATTTT | CASSESVPGGLSTDTQYF
TRBJ1-1 | TRBV19 | - | - | TGTGCCACAAGGGGGTACACTGAAGCTTTCTTT | CATRGYTEAFF
TRBJ2-2 | TRBV11-2 | - | - | TGTGCCAGCAGCCCGAGGGGGTATACCGGGACGGGGAACACCGGGGAGCTGTTTTTT | CASSPRGYTGTGNTGELFF
TRBJ2-7 | TRBV14 | - | once | TGTGCCAGCAGCCAAGCCCCGGGGGATTACGAGCAGTACTTC | CASSQAPGDYEQYF
TRBJ1-2 | TRBV28 | TRBD1 | - | TGTGCCAGCAGTTGGGGACAGCTTAACTATGGCTACACCTTC | CASSWGQLNYGYTF
TRBJ1-2 | TRBV27 | TRBD1 | - | TGTGCCAGCGGACAGGGGGCTTCTTATGGCTACACCTTC | CASGQGASYGYTF
TRBJ2-1 | TRBV6-4 | TRBD2 | - | TGTGCCAGCAGTGACTCGGGACTAGCGGGGGGCATCTCCTACAATGAGCAGTTCTTC | CASSDSGLAGGISYNEQFF
TRBJ1-2 | TRBV7-9 | - | - | TGTGCCAGCAGCTTAAGCCTACTCTATGGCTACACCTTC | CASSLSLLYGYTF
TRBJ1-2 | TRBV5-5 | - | - | TGTGCCAGCAGCACGGAGGGGAGAGGCTATGGCTACACCTTC | CASSTEGRGYGYTF
TRBJ2-5 | TRBV29-1 | - | - | TGCAGCCCCGCCGCCGGGGGAGAGACCCAGTACTTC | CSPAAGGETQYF
TRBJ2-1 | TRBV6-1 | - | - | TGTGCCAGCAGTGGTCAAAGGGGGGGGTTAGGGTACAATGAGCAGTTCTTC | CASSGQRGGLGYNEQFF
TRBJ1-2 | TRBV25-1 | - | once | TGTGCCAGCAGTGATGACCGGAGGGATGGCTACACCTTC | CASSDDRRDGYTF
TRBJ1-2 | TRBV23-1 | - | - | TGCGCCAGCAGTAAAAGACAGGACGGGGCTAACTATGGCTACACCTTC | CASSKRQDGANYGYTF
TRBJ1-5 | TRBV28 | TRBD1 | - | TGTGCCAGCAGTTTCGAGACAGGGGTTAACAATCAGCCCCAGCATTTT | CASSFETGVNNQPQHF
TRBJ2-3 | TRBV27 | TRBD1 | - | TGTGCCAGCTCCCTATGGGGGGACAGGGGCGCACGCACAGATACGCAGTATTTT | CASSLWGDRGARTDTQYF
TRBJ1-3 | TRBV6-5 | - | - | TGTGCCAGCAGTTACAGAGCTAAGGGAAACACCATATATTTT | CASSYRAKGNTIYF
TRBJ2-7 | TRBV19 | TRBD1 | once | TGTGCCAGTAGTATTGATGAGTCGGGGACAGGGCCCTACGAGCAGTACTTC | CASSIDESGTGPYEQYF
TRBJ2-5 | TRBV2 | - | - | TGTGCCAACAGACTAGTTGGCTTCCAAGAGACCCAGTACTTC | CANRLVGFQETQYF
TRBJ1-1 | TRBV5-1 | TRBD1 | once | TGCGCCAGCAGCCCGGGGACAGATAGCCTACACGAAGCTTTCTTT | CASSPGTDSLHEAFF
TRBJ2-1 | TRBV18 | TRBD2 | - | TGTGCCAGCTCACCATCAGAATATAGCGGGGCCGACAAGAATGAGCAGTTCTTC | CASSPSEYSGADKNEQFF